The 10 T cell receptor beta chains in this list originate from one sample, sequenced in a study of a mutant IDH1 vaccine in newly diagnosed glioma listed by TCRdb under 2021. The time point label corresponds to: week 47, end of study. Every vaccine dose consisted of 300 ug of a 20-mer mutant IDH1 peptide in Montanide, administered subcutaneously together with topical imiquimod. Their recognized antigens are unknown. Libraries came from the immunoSEQ multiplex PCR assay. Entries here come from immuneACCESS through TCRdb and include only in-frame sequences with V and J called. Some clones fail to appear in such tables; in the studies checked, an unresolved V gene covers under half of the shortfall, and the cause of the remainder is unknown. This sample comprises over 30,000 clones, 75% to 95% of them detected only once. The leading ten clones occupy approximately 5.1% of the sample. The sequencing here drew on PBMCs, taken from a glioma patient whose treatment included an IDH1 peptide vaccine. The receptors come from a woman between 35 and 50 years old with glioma.

The genes are TRBV7-2 and TRBJ2-2; D perhaps matches TRBD2 (7 bases). The germline CDR1 and CDR2 sequences are SGHTA and FQGNSA. The V end lost 5 bases, the J end lost 6 bases, and 16 bases lay between the germline ends. This CDR3 region has 15 residues. The CDR3 coding sequence is TGTGCCAGCAGCCCTATAGGGGGGGCGCCCGGGGAGCTGTTTTTT. Translated, it gives CASSPIGGAPGELFF.

The V gene is TRBV7-9, the J gene TRBJ2-2; no definite D call. The germline V and J ends were trimmed by 5 bases and 3 bases, with 1 base remaining between them. This CDR3 region has 11 residues. CDR1 and CDR2 (germline): SEHNR, FQNEAQ (reference sequence). CDR3 sequence reads: CASSHTGELFF. CDR3 sequence (DNA): TGTGCCAGCAGCCACACCGGGGAGCTGTTTTTT.

This chain connects TRBV2 to TRBJ2-5, with 10 nucleotides matching TRBD2. The CDR3 runs 15 residues. After removal of 5 bases from V and 2 bases from J, the junction contained 5 bases not matched to a gene. Per the germline V gene, CDR1 is SNHLY and CDR2 is FYNNEI. Here the CDR3 reads CASSSSGSKQETQYF. The CDR3 nucleotides read TGTGCCAGCAGTTCTAGCGGGAGTAAACAAGAGACCCAGTACTTC.

The CDR3 sequence is CASSLGAHRGQYYGYTF. In DNA form, the CDR3 reads TGTGCCAGCAGCTTGGGGGCCCACAGGGGGCAATACTATGGCTACACCTTC. The rearrangement joins TRBV7-2 to TRBJ1-2, with TRBD1 identical over 9 bases. V gave up 3 bases and J gave up 3 bases; unmatched junction bases: 11. There are 17 residues in the CDR3. Germline V gene lookup returns CDR1 SGHTA and CDR2 FQGNSA.

The chain joins TRBV5-5 to TRBJ1-2; D gene unclear. The ends were cut back, 0 bases at V and 10 bases at J, with 7 bases in the middle. The CDR3 extends over 11 amino acids. Germline V CDR1 and CDR2: SGHKS, YYEKEE (reference sequence). The CDR3 loop is CASSLDKFYTF. The DNA of the CDR3 is TGTGCCAGCAGCTTGGACAAGTTCTACACCTTC.

This chain connects TRBV4-1 to TRBJ2-5; 8 nucleotides line up with TRBD1. Germline V lookup: CDR1 MGHRA, CDR2 YSYEKL. V shed 4 bases and J 1 base; nucleotides not matched to a gene: 5. This CDR3 has 15 residues. CDR3 amino acids: CASSRTGSVQETQYF. For the CDR3, the DNA is TGCGCCAGCAGCCGGACAGGGTCCGTCCAAGAGACCCAGTACTTC.

The rearrangement uses TRBV6-6 and TRBJ1-5; D is unresolved. V was shortened by 6 bases and J by 12 bases, with 12 bases between the two germline ends. Germline V gene lookup returns CDR1 MNHNY and CDR2 SVGAGI (reference sequence). The CDR3 runs to 11 residues. CDR3 in amino acids: CASSPGPRQHF. The CDR3 nucleotides are TGTGCCAGCAGCCCTGGGCCCCGCCAGCATTTT.

The rearrangement links TRBV4-1 to TRBJ2-5; D tentatively reads TRBD1 or TRBD2 (6 bases each). Germline CDR1 MGHRA, CDR2 YSYEKL. This CDR3 is built from 14 residues. The germline V and J ends were trimmed by 0 bases and 4 bases, with 9 bases remaining between them. CDR3 loop: CASSQEGGRETQYF. The CDR3 coding sequence is TGCGCCAGCAGCCAAGAAGGGGGGAGAGAGACCCAGTACTTC.

V and J are TRBV7-9 and TRBJ1-5; D not certain. Trimming left V 2 bases short and J 2 bases short, with 10 bases between. Germline assignment: CDR1 SEHNR and CDR2 FQNEAQ (reference sequence). The CDR3 runs 15 residues. The CDR3 spells CASSLSRFGNQPQHF. CDR3 DNA sequence: TGTGCCAGCAGCTTAAGTCGATTCGGCAATCAGCCCCAGCATTTT.

This clone was observed a single time. The rearrangement joins TRBV6-6 to TRBJ2-7; D possibly corresponds to TRBD2 (6 bases). Trimming cost V 6 bases and J 0 bases, with 15 bases left between them. The CDR3 has 15 residues. CDR1 is MNHNY and CDR2 is SVGAGI in the germline V gene (reference sequence). CDR3 amino acids: CASREAGAGSYEQYF. The CDR3 DNA is TGTGCCAGCAGAGAGGCTGGAGCGGGCTCCTACGAGCAGTACTTC.